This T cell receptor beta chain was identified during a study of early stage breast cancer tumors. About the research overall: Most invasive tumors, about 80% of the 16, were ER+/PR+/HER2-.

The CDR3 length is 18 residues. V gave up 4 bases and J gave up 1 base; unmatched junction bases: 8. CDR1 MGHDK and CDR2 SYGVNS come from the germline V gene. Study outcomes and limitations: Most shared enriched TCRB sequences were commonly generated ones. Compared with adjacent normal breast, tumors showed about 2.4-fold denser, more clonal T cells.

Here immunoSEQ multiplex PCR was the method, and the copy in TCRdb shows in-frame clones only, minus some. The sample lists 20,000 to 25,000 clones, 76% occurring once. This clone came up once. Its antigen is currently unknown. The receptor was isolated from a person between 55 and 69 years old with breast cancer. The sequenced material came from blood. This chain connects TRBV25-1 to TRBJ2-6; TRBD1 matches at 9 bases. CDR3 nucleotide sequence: TGTGCCAGCAGTGGTAACAGGGGGCGAACATCTGGGGCCAACGTCCTGACTTTC. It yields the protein CASSGNRGRTSGANVLTF.